Shown below are 26 T cell receptor beta chains from a single sample sequenced in a study of OX40 agonist ivuxolimab in advanced cancers. Sequencing used immunoSEQ multiplex PCR; TCRdb keeps in-frame clones, though not all of them. The table lists about 25,000 clones, around 81% of them singletons, with around 27% in the top ten. The input for sequencing was CD4+ or CD8+ T cells sorted from blood, taken in a trial of the OX40 agonist ivuxolimab. The receptors derive from an adult with an advanced solid tumor such as melanoma, head and neck, liver or kidney cancer.

V gene TRBV4-1 combines with J gene TRBJ2-7; 7 bases agree with TRBD2. Germline CDR1 reads MGHRA; CDR2 reads YSYEKL. The V segment lost 4 bases and the J segment 5 bases; nucleotides outside the gene matches: 5. The CDR3 is 13 residues long. This CDR3 reads CASSREGRDEQYF. In nucleotides, the CDR3 is TGCGCCAGCAGCCGGGAGGGTCGGGACGAGCAGTACTTC.

V gene TRBV6-1 combines with J gene TRBJ2-7; 9 bases map to TRBD2. The CDR3 covers 13 residues. The germline V gene has CDR1 MNHNS and CDR2 SASEGT. The V segment lost 5 bases and the J segment 5 bases; nucleotides outside the gene matches: 4. As DNA, the CDR3 is TGTGCCAGCAGTTGGACTAGCGCCAACGAGCAGTACTTC. Its protein is CASSWTSANEQYF.

This sequence joins TRBV27 and TRBJ2-3; weak D call: TRBD2 (6 bases). Germline CDR1 MNHEY, CDR2 SMNVEV (reference sequence). The V end was cut by 6 bases, the J end by 5 bases, with 15 bases between. The CDR3 is 14 residues long. The CDR3: CASRTLGGIDTQYF. The CDR3 nucleotides read TGTGCCAGCAGGACACTGGGAGGAATAGATACGCAGTATTTT.

The CDR3 spells CASSPGRRTNEKLFF. For the CDR3, the DNA is TGTGCCAGCAGTCCCGGTCGGAGAACTAATGAAAAACTGTTTTTT. The chain joins TRBV28 to TRBJ1-4; no firm D call. V lost 5 bases and J 1 base, leaving 11 bases between the germline ends. The CDR3 totals 15 residues. From germline, CDR1 is MDHEN and CDR2 SYDVKM.

This clone was seen once. The chain is built from TRBV4-1 and TRBJ2-7, with D perhaps TRBD1 (5 bases). The germline V and J ends were trimmed by 1 base and 6 bases, with 13 bases remaining between them. This CDR3 has 14 amino acids. Germline lookup yields CDR1 MGHRA and CDR2 YSYEKL. CDR3 bases: TGCGCCAGCAGCCAAGGCCAGGGCCCTCTCGAGCAGTACTTC. It is translated as CASSQGQGPLEQYF.

The CDR3 loop is CASSASGTRNSPLHF. The CDR3 nucleotides are TGTGCCAGCAGCGCCTCCGGGACAAGAAATTCACCCCTCCACTTT. This chain uses TRBV5-8 with TRBJ1-6, with D possibly being TRBD1 (6 bases). The germline CDR1 and CDR2 sequences are SGHTS and YDEGEE. Trimming removed 4 bases at V and 7 bases at J, with 15 bases between. This CDR3 comprises 15 residues.

CDR3 sequence reads: CATMEGKAFF. The CDR3 region has the DNA TGTGCCACCATGGAGGGGAAGGCTTTCTTT. This chain uses TRBV10-3 with TRBJ1-1, with a tentative D call TRBD1 (5 bases). The V end was cut by 10 bases, the J end by 11 bases, with 14 bases between. There are 10 residues in the CDR3. Germline CDR1 and CDR2: ENHRY and SYGVKD.

The chain combines TRBV28 with TRBJ1-4, with 10 bases lining up with TRBD1. CDR1 is MDHEN and CDR2 is SYDVKM in the germline V gene. The V gene end was trimmed by 3 bases and the J gene end by 8 bases; junction bases not matched to a gene: 6. This CDR3 comprises 15 residues. The CDR3 region has the DNA TGTGCCAGCAGTTTCGGGACAGGGGTTGGAGAAAAACTGTTTTTT. This gives the protein CASSFGTGVGEKLFF. Supplemented by reference TRBV28 and TRBJ1-4, the full variable domain reads DVKVTQSSRYLVKRTGEKVFLECVQDMDHENMFWYRQDPGLGLRLIYFSYDVKMKEKGDIPEGYSVSREKKERFSLILESASTNQTSMYLCASSFGTGVGEKLFFGSGTQLSVL.

The V call is TRBV30, the J call TRBJ2-7; TRBD2 agrees at 7 bases. The J segment lost 0 bases and the V segment lost 1 base, leaving 0 bases of the junction unmatched. CDR1 and CDR2 (germline): GTSNPN, SVGIG (reference sequence). CDR3 length: 13 residues. The CDR3 here is CAWSGGSSYEQYF. Written as DNA, the CDR3 is TGTGCCTGGAGTGGCGGGAGCTCCTACGAGCAGTACTTC.

This clone came up once. V and J are TRBV11-2 and TRBJ2-7; a weak D match, TRBD2 (5 bases). The CDR3 runs to 14 residues. V lost 4 bases, J lost 2 bases, and 12 bases lay in between. CDR1 and CDR2 (germline): SGHAT, FQNNGV. DNA of the CDR3: TGTGCCAGCAGCTCCGGACTGGAAACCTACGAGCAGTACTTC. It encodes CASSSGLETYEQYF.

This clone was observed once. This chain uses TRBV2 with TRBJ1-5; TRBD1 aligns across 11 bases. The CDR3 has 17 amino acids. V trimming: 9 bases; J trimming: 0 bases; junction bases outside the gene matches: 10. Germline CDR1 reads SNHLY; CDR2 reads FYNNEI. The CDR3 region is CASTRTGGPYSNQPQHF. The CDR3, as DNA: TGTGCCAGTACCCGGACAGGGGGCCCATATAGCAATCAGCCCCAGCATTTT.

The chain uses TRBV10-3 and TRBJ2-1, with TRBD2 identical over 10 bases. CDR3 size: 16 residues. J gave up 4 bases and V 7 bases, and 10 bases lay outside the gene matches. The germline gives CDR1 ENHRY, CDR2 SYGVKD. The CDR3 spells CAINPSSGSSYNEQFF. The CDR3 nucleotides read TGTGCCATCAACCCTTCTAGCGGGAGCTCTTACAATGAGCAGTTCTTC.

This rearrangement joins TRBV5-1 to TRBJ2-7, with TRBD1 as a possible D gene (5 bases). Germline CDR1 and CDR2: SGHRS and YFSETQ. CDR3 length: 12 residues. Trimming shortened V by 6 bases and J by 3 bases, and 10 bases separated the two germline ends. The CDR3 loop reads CASTGPFYEQYF. The CDR3 DNA follows: TGCGCCAGCACAGGGCCCTTCTACGAGCAGTACTTC.

This rearrangement joins TRBV30 to TRBJ1-4, with 9 bases lining up with TRBD1. The CDR3 is 14 residues long. With V trimmed by 3 bases and J by 7 bases, 6 bases remained unmatched. Germline assignment: CDR1 GTSNPN and CDR2 SVGIG (reference sequence). CDR3 bases: TGTGCCTGGAGAGGGGGGACAGGGCGTGAAAAACTGTTTTTT. It encodes CAWRGGTGREKLFF.

The chain combines TRBV29-1 with TRBJ2-7; D not resolved. The CDR3 covers 13 residues. V lost 2 bases and J 3 bases, leaving 11 bases between the germline ends. Per germline, CDR1 SQVTM and CDR2 ANQGSEA. This chain's CDR3 is CSVEFPTLYEQYF. As DNA, the CDR3 is TGCAGCGTTGAATTCCCGACTCTCTACGAGCAGTACTTC.

The chain carries TRBV4-1 and TRBJ1-2; 10 bases fit TRBD1. Germline assignment: CDR1 MGHRA and CDR2 YSYEKL. V was pared by 4 bases and J by 8 bases, with 10 bases of the junction left unmatched. This CDR3 has 15 residues. CDR3 nucleotides: TGCGCCAGCAGCCCCTACGAGGGACAGGGGCAAGGCTACACCTTC. Translating it yields CASSPYEGQGQGYTF.

In its sample, this clone was seen once. V is TRBV10-2 and J is TRBJ2-2; 8 nucleotides line up with TRBD1. Looked up from germline, CDR1 is WSHSY and CDR2 is SAAADI. V gave up 2 bases and J gave up 3 bases; unmatched junction bases: 8. The CDR3 spans 17 residues. This chain's CDR3 is CASSETPGGGYTGELFF. Here the CDR3 DNA reads TGCGCCAGCAGTGAGACTCCAGGGGGCGGATACACCGGGGAGCTGTTTTTT.

This clone was seen once. This chain joins TRBV5-6 and TRBJ2-7, with D possibly being TRBD1 (6 bases). CDR3 length: 14 residues. Germline lookup yields CDR1 SGHDT and CDR2 YYEEEE. V gave up 2 bases and J gave up 5 bases, with 14 bases separating them. CDR3 loop: CASSFIQGRNEQYF. The CDR3 DNA reads as TGTGCCAGCAGCTTTATACAGGGTCGCAACGAGCAGTACTTC.

The sample holds a few counts of this clone. J is TRBJ2-5 and V is TRBV7-7; 9 positions agree with TRBD1. The CDR3 has 13 amino acids. The V and J ends lost 5 bases and 5 bases, in that order; junction bases with no gene match: 3. Per germline, CDR1 SSHAT and CDR2 FNYEAQ (reference sequence). The CDR3 protein is CASSQTGGETQYF. Here the CDR3 DNA reads TGTGCCAGCAGCCAGACAGGGGGTGAGACCCAGTACTTC.

The J gene is TRBJ2-1, the V gene TRBV5-1; D is possibly TRBD1 or TRBD2 (5 bases each). The length of the CDR3 is 15 residues. V gave up 4 bases and J gave up 5 bases, with 16 bases separating them. Germline lookup yields CDR1 SGHRS and CDR2 YFSETQ. The CDR3 coding sequence is TGCGCCAGCAGCCACCGTTTAGGGGACGACAATGAGCAGTTCTTC. Translated, it gives CASSHRLGDDNEQFF.

V is TRBV5-1 and J is TRBJ2-7; D unclear. The CDR3 sequence is 13 residues long. Trimming took off 1 base at V and 5 bases at J, with 10 bases between the two ends. Looked up from germline, CDR1 is SGHRS and CDR2 is YFSETQ. The CDR3: CASSLNYLDEQYF. As DNA, the CDR3 is TGCGCCAGCAGCTTGAACTACTTGGACGAGCAGTACTTC.

The genes are TRBV13 and TRBJ1-2, with 7 bases aligning to TRBD1. Germline-derived CDR1 and CDR2 are PRHDT and FYEKMQ (reference sequence). This CDR3 has 13 residues. V was clipped by 3 bases and J by 3 bases; unmatched bases: 1. The CDR3 sequence: CASSFGTDYGYTF. The CDR3 coding sequence is TGTGCCAGCAGCTTTGGGACAGACTATGGCTACACCTTC.

The J gene is TRBJ2-7, the V gene TRBV6-5; D ambiguous. Trimming took 0 bases from V and 2 from J, leaving 11 bases between them. This CDR3 has 15 residues. Germline assignment: CDR1 MNHEY and CDR2 SVGAGI. The CDR3 DNA sequence: TGTGCCAGCAGTTACTCGTCGCGGTCCGCCTACGAGCAGTACTTC. It is translated as CASSYSSRSAYEQYF.

V and J are TRBV19 and TRBJ1-5, with D perhaps TRBD1 (5 bases). The CDR3 contains 13 residues. V lost 4 bases to trimming and J lost 6 bases, with 10 bases between them. In germline, CDR1 is LNHDA, CDR2 SQIVND (reference sequence). The CDR3 region has the DNA TGTGCCAGTAGTAACGGACAAGTTCAGCCCCAGCATTTT. It encodes CASSNGQVQPQHF.

The rearrangement joins TRBV7-3 to TRBJ1-1; D is perhaps TRBD1 (5 bases). Trimming removed 2 bases from V and 0 bases from J, with 7 bases in between. The length of the CDR3 is 14 residues. Germline values: CDR1 SGHTA, CDR2 FQGTGA. CDR3 residues: CASSLDSMNTEAFF. The DNA of the CDR3 is TGTGCCAGCAGCTTAGACAGCATGAACACTGAAGCTTTCTTT.

By proportion, this clone is medium-sized. The J gene is TRBJ1-4, the V gene TRBV9; possible D gene TRBD1, 5 bases. Germline CDR1 is SGDLS and CDR2 is YYNGEE. The CDR3 spans 16 residues. V was shortened by 0 bases and J by 7 bases, with 16 bases between the two germline ends. The CDR3 region has the DNA TGTGCCAGCAGCGTAGAATCAGGGATTCGGGGTGAAAAACTGTTTTTT. This sequence encodes CASSVESGIRGEKLFF.